This TCR beta chain is from a study of OX40 agonist ivuxolimab in advanced cancers. Notes on the study in general: A proportion of nonresponders additionally exhibited low normalized T-cell clonal expansion.

Libraries were prepared by immunoSEQ multiplex PCR; TCRdb keeps only in-frame clonotypes and omits some of them. The sample has about 110,000 clones, under 95% seen once. CDR3 length: 14 amino acids. The V end lost 5 bases, the J end lost 5 bases, and 15 bases lay between the germline ends. CDR1 is SGHTA, CDR2 FQGNSA, per germline. About this clone itself: What it binds is not known.

The sample in question was CD4+ or CD8+ T cells sorted from blood, obtained in a trial of the OX40 agonist ivuxolimab. This TCR was recovered from an adult with an advanced solid tumor such as melanoma, head and neck, liver or kidney cancer. The chain couples TRBV7-2 to TRBJ2-5, with D possibly being TRBD2 (5 bases). CDR3 coding DNA: TGTGCCAGCAGCGCGATGGAACGGAGGGAGACCCAGTACTTC. Translated, it gives CASSAMERRETQYF.